The 7 T cell receptor beta chains in this list originate from one sample, sequenced in a study of blood T cell repertoires in COVID-19. Sequencing was performed with immunoSEQ multiplex PCR; in TCRdb, only in-frame clones are kept and a portion is missing. The profile shows 540,000 or so clones, about 89% of them singletons. Sequences were obtained from peripheral blood. These TCRs come from a woman in her forties or fifties with COVID-19, enrolled during active disease.

This clone was counted once. The chain has TRBV10-3 and TRBJ2-1; 7 bases match TRBD1. V lost 3 bases, J lost 3 bases, and 8 bases stayed unmatched. The germline CDR1 and CDR2 sequences are ENHRY and SYGVKD. This CDR3 region has 16 residues. CDR3 bases: TGTGCCATCAGTGAACCCACCGGGACAGACTACAATGAGCAGTTCTTC. This gives the protein CAISEPTGTDYNEQFF.

Comments on this clone: Lacking the conserved final phenylalanine or tryptophan, this CDR3 likely reflects a read error. The DNA is omitted, as the CDR3 cannot be located on it reliably, and the CDR3 follows TCRdb's listing. This chain uses TRBV11-2 with TRBJ1-2. The CDR3 length equals 9 residues, ends included. Per the germline V gene, CDR1 is SGHAT and CDR2 is FQNNGV. The CDR3 loop is CASSLETTL.

The chain carries TRBV7-2 and TRBJ1-2; TRBD1 might be the D (6 bases). In germline, CDR1 is SGHTA, CDR2 FQGNSA. CDR3 size: 15 residues. Trimming shortened V by 1 base and J by 4 bases, and 13 bases separated the two germline ends. CDR3 DNA: TGTGCCAGCAGCTTAGTAGGACAGACGACCTATGGCTACACCTTC. It is translated as CASSLVGQTTYGYTF.

The rearrangement uses TRBV10-1 and TRBJ2-3; TRBD1 matches at 10 bases. This CDR3 spans 16 amino acids. The germline V gene encodes CDR1 WNHNN and CDR2 SYGVQD (reference sequence). With V trimmed by 6 bases and J by 1 base, 7 bases remained unmatched. Here the CDR3 reads CASSASGTGGTDTQYF. The CDR3 bases are TGCGCCAGCAGCGCCTCCGGGACAGGGGGCACAGATACGCAGTATTTT.

The chain recombines TRBV13 with TRBJ2-1; D gene uncertain. Germline CDR1 PRHDT, CDR2 FYEKMQ (reference sequence). The CDR3 length is 12 residues. The V end was cut by 4 bases, the J end by 9 bases, with 10 bases between. The CDR3 region has the DNA TGTGCCAGCAGCTCCACACCAGGTGAGCAGTTCTTC. This codes for CASSSTPGEQFF.

The gene calls are TRBV29-1 and TRBJ1-1; D is undetermined. Germline values: CDR1 SQVTM, CDR2 ANQGSEA. CDR3 size: 11 residues. Between the trimmed V and J ends, which lost 5 bases and 1 base, there was a span of 5 bases. CDR3 sequence (DNA): TGCAGCGTTACGGGGAACACTGAAGCTTTCTTT. This codes for CSVTGNTEAFF.

This chain connects TRBV14 to TRBJ2-2; D might be TRBD2 (5 bases). Germline V gene data show CDR1 as SGHDN and CDR2 as FVKESK. The CDR3 has 15 residues. Trimming stripped 4 bases from V and 3 bases from J, with 12 bases between. CDR3 sequence: CASSPRFGDTGELFF. The CDR3 DNA reads as TGTGCCAGCAGCCCAAGGTTCGGGGACACCGGGGAGCTGTTTTTT.